This entry lists 2 T cell receptor beta chains sequenced from one sample in a study of shared clonotypes between healthy human individuals. Only in-frame clones appear in the TCRdb table, and some are missing; sequencing was by immunoSEQ multiplex PCR. The sample includes 2,500,000 or so clones, less than 95% of them seen just once. Sequencing was carried out using naive CD4+ T cells from PBMCs. The subset: CD45RA+ positively selected. These receptors were taken from a man in his late teens or twenties in good health. Some clones in this sample may be carry-over from other donors' samples.

This clone was seen more than once but under ten times. Distinct nucleotide sequences in the sample also encode this CDR3. The chain is built from TRBV5-4 and TRBJ2-1; D is unclear. Deletions cut 2 bases from V and 3 bases from J, with 0 bases between. Germline lookup yields CDR1 SGHNT and CDR2 YYREEE (reference sequence). This CDR3 has 11 residues. CDR3 sequence (DNA): TGTGCCAGCAGCTTCTACAATGAGCAGTTCTTC. Amino acids: CASSFYNEQFF.

The chain joins TRBV5-1 to TRBJ2-2; 12 nucleotides line up with TRBD1. V lost 3 bases and J lost 8; bases outside the gene matches: 8. The CDR3 runs to 16 residues. Germline V CDR1 and CDR2: SGHRS, YFSETQ. The CDR3 bases are TGCGCCAGCAGCTCGGGACAGGGGGCCCGACCGGGGGAGCTGTTTTTT. Translated, it gives CASSSGQGARPGELFF.